This T cell receptor (beta chain) was observed in a study of control samples from healthy donors and cancer patients. Assay used: immunoSEQ multiplex PCR; TCRdb lists only in-frame clones, some missing. The data hold over 70,000 clones, with 85% to 90% observed a single time. The CDR3 loop spans 15 amino acids. V gave up 4 bases and J gave up 10 bases, with 17 bases separating them. Germline-derived CDR1 and CDR2 are LNHNV and YYDKDF (reference sequence). The V gene is TRBV15, the J gene TRBJ1-6; D is possibly TRBD1 (5 bases). The TCR originated in a woman aged 50 to 60 with colorectal cancer. Sequenced sample: PBMCs. The DNA of the CDR3 is TGTGCCACCAGCAAAAAAAGAAGGGGTGGGTCACCCCTCCACTTT. It translates to CATSKKRRGGSPLHF.